What follows are 3 T cell receptor beta chains derived from one specimen sequenced in a study of metastatic and nonmetastatic thyroid tumors. TCRdb called clones again from the PCR reads with MiXCR. The table shows 7,000 or so clones, with about 34% occurring only once. No patient received treatment before thyroid surgery. The sequenced sample was adjacent normal tissue. All receptors derive from a female donor with papillary thyroid cancer or a benign thyroid nodule (not recorded which). Some clones in this sample may be carry-over from other donors' samples.

This clone was seen only a few times. The chain carries TRBV2 and TRBJ2-1, with unresolved D. This CDR3 has 14 residues. The V end lost 5 bases, the J end lost 12 bases, and 20 bases lay between the germline ends. Germline V gene lookup returns CDR1 SNHLY and CDR2 FYNNEI. CDR3 coding DNA: TGTGCCAGCAGTTACTCGACCGCCGCGGTTGGGCAGTTCTTC. Its protein is CASSYSTAAVGQFF.

This clone was detected only a few times. This chain uses TRBV6-1 with TRBJ2-1, with TRBD2 as a possible D gene (5 bases). V was trimmed by 6 bases and J by 4 bases, leaving 16 bases between them. This CDR3 region has 15 residues. Germline V gives CDR1 MNHNS, CDR2 SASEGT. CDR3 residues: CASSLSEGGYNEQFF. The CDR3 DNA reads as TGTGCCAGCAGCCTTAGCGAAGGTGGTTACAATGAGCAGTTCTTC.

This clone was counted only a few times. CDR3 bases: TGTGCCAGCAACTCCTTAGCGGGAGGGCCCAACAATGAGCAGTTCTTC. This translates into CASNSLAGGPNNEQFF. The chain carries TRBV27 and TRBJ2-1; 11 positions agree with TRBD2. Germline CDR1 reads MNHEY; CDR2 reads SMNVEV (reference sequence). V lost 7 bases to trimming and J lost 5 bases; unmatched junction nucleotides: 10. The CDR3 loop spans 16 amino acids.